These T cell receptor beta chains were read from a single sample in a study of vaccination effects on CD4 cells after COVID-19. Which antigens these TCRs recognize remains unknown. Some clones are missing from TCRdb's copy, which holds only in-frame ones; the method was immunoSEQ multiplex PCR. The sample includes 67,000 or so clones, approximately 70% of them seen just once. This specimen consisted of CD4+ T cells from PBMCs cultured with HCoV-OC43 spike peptides, obtained before COVID-19 vaccination. The receptors were gathered from a human donor who received a COVID-19 vaccine. The CDR3 runs from the conserved cysteine through the conserved F or W. Fields, in order: V gene, D gene, J gene, clone size, CDR3 DNA, CDR3 protein. A D gene is named only where the DNA matches it firmly. Size values are once, few and many counts, or a class for expanded clones, and some rows have none.

TRBV20-1	NA	TRBJ1-1	NA	TGCACTGGGGGGTCCAACACTGAAGCTTTCTTT	CTGGSNTEAFF
TRBV7-3	TRBD1	TRBJ1-2	few	TGTGCCAGCAGCCCACGGGGACAGGGGAACTATGGCTACACCTTC	CASSPRGQGNYGYTF
TRBV9	TRBD2	TRBJ2-1	NA	TGTGCCAGCAGCGTAGAGCGGGGGGGCTACAATGAGCAGTTCTTC	CASSVERGGYNEQFF
TRBV10-2	TRBD1	TRBJ2-5	NA	TGCGCCAGCAGCGGACAGGCAAGGGAGACCCAGTACTTC	CASSGQARETQYF
TRBV10-3	TRBD1	TRBJ1-2	NA	TGTGCCATCATGGAGGACAGGGAAGGCTACACCTTC	CAIMEDREGYTF
TRBV3-1/TRBV3-2	NA	TRBJ1-2	NA	TGTGCCAGCAGCCGTTCACAGGGAATTGGTTATGGCTACACCTTC	CASSRSQGIGYGYTF
TRBV27	NA	TRBJ2-3	NA	TGTGCCAGCAGTCTCTCCCAGGCCGGGCCAGATACGCAGTATTTT	CASSLSQAGPDTQYF
TRBV9	TRBD1	TRBJ2-2	few	TGTGCCAGCAGCGTAGAGGACAGGGGTCGGACCGGGGAGCTGTTTTTT	CASSVEDRGRTGELFF
TRBV21-1	NA	TRBJ2-3	NA	TGTGCCAGCAGCAAAGGGGGAGGGTGGCCCACAGATACGCAGTATTTT	CASSKGGGWPTDTQYF
TRBV7-9	NA	TRBJ1-6	NA	TGTGCCAGCAGCTTAGGAGAGAATTCACCCCTCCACTTT	CASSLGENSPLHF
TRBV5-1	NA	TRBJ1-1	once	TGCGCCAGCGGGGTCCAGATGAACACTGAAGCTTTCTTT	CASGVQMNTEAFF
TRBV6-2/TRBV6-3	NA	TRBJ2-4	NA	TGTGCCAGCAGCCGTACCGGGACTCCAAAAAACATTCAGTACTTC	CASSRTGTPKNIQYF
TRBV4-1	NA	TRBJ2-5	NA	TGCGCCAGCAGCCAAGCCTTAGCGGTAGGGCAAGAGACCCAGTACTTC	CASSQALAVGQETQYF
TRBV5-6	NA	TRBJ1-3	NA	TGTGCCAGCAGCTTGACAAGAGGGTCTGGAAACACCATATATTTT	CASSLTRGSGNTIYF
TRBV5-1	NA	TRBJ1-2	once	TGCGCCAGCAGCTTGGCGGTAGGGCTCAACTATGGCTACACCTTC	CASSLAVGLNYGYTF
TRBV5-6	TRBD1	TRBJ1-1	NA	TGTGCCAGCAGCGGGACAGCCCCGAACACTGAAGCTTTCTTT	CASSGTAPNTEAFF
TRBV5-1	NA	TRBJ2-5	NA	TGCGCCAGCAGCTTAGGGGCCGCCGTTGGGGGAGAGACCCAGTACTTC	CASSLGAAVGGETQYF
TRBV15	NA	TRBJ2-1	NA	TGTGCCACCAGCAGAGATCAAAGACTAAAAGGCGGTGAGCAGTTCTTC	CATSRDQRLKGGEQFF
TRBV27	NA	TRBJ1-2	NA	TGTGCCAGCAGTTCACAGCGGGCTAACTATGGCTACACCTTC	CASSSQRANYGYTF
TRBV7-3	NA	TRBJ2-2	NA	TGTGCCAGCAGCTCCCAAGTAGGGGCGATCACCGGGGAGCTGTTTTTT	CASSSQVGAITGELFF
TRBV7-2	TRBD1	TRBJ1-5	NA	TGTGCCAGCAGCTTATTCGGGACAGGGATCAATCAGCCCCAGCATTTT	CASSLFGTGINQPQHF
TRBV30	NA	TRBJ1-4	NA	TGTGCCTGGGGACAGACGCTTGAAAAACTGTTTTTT	CAWGQTLEKLFF
TRBV7-2	TRBD2	TRBJ2-1	NA	TGTGCCAGCAGCAAAGGGCTAGCGGGGAGTGAGCAGTTCTTC	CASSKGLAGSEQFF
TRBV3-1/TRBV3-2	NA	TRBJ1-2	NA	TGTGCCAGCAGCCAAGAGGTTGGAAACTGGGGCTACACCTTC	CASSQEVGNWGYTF
TRBV12-5	TRBD1	TRBJ1-1	few	TGTGCTAGTGGTTTGGTACAGGGGCAGGCTTTCTTT	CASGLVQGQAFF
TRBV25-1	NA	TRBJ1-6	NA	TGTGCCAGCTGGCAGGGGAAGAATTCACCCCTCCACTTT	CASWQGKNSPLHF
TRBV24-1	NA	TRBJ2-3	NA	TGTGCCACCAGTGCCCAGACAGGTTACACAGATACGCAGTATTTT	CATSAQTGYTDTQYF
TRBV2	TRBD1	TRBJ2-3	NA	TGTGCCAGCATTCAGGGGGGACAGGGCACAGATACGCAGTATTTT	CASIQGGQGTDTQYF
TRBV30	NA	TRBJ1-4	NA	TGTGCCTGGAGTGTACGGCAGCAAAAACTGTTTTTT	CAWSVRQQKLFF
TRBV6-5	NA	TRBJ1-4	NA	TGTGCCAGTTGCCCTCAAGGTTTGCCTAATGAAAAACTGTTTTTT	CASCPQGLPNEKLFF
TRBV7-3	TRBD1	TRBJ1-1	once	TGTGCCAGCAGCCCCACAGGGGGGGGCATGGCGAACACTGAAGCTTTCTTT	CASSPTGGGMANTEAFF
TRBV5-8	NA	TRBJ1-2	NA	TGTGCCAGCAGCTTGAGGACACCCCGACCGGGTGGCTACACCTTC	CASSLRTPRPGGYTF
TRBV29-1	TRBD2	TRBJ2-1	NA	TGCAGCGTAGGACTAGCGGGGGGCAATGAGCAGTTCTTC	CSVGLAGGNEQFF
TRBV5-1	NA	TRBJ1-1	NA	TGCGCCAGCAGCTCCTGGGAGGGGAAGAACACTGAAGCTTTCTTT	CASSSWEGKNTEAFF
TRBV30	NA	TRBJ1-1	NA	TGTGCCTGGAGTGTAGGATCCTTTGGGACTGAAGCTTTCTTT	CAWSVGSFGTEAFF
TRBV24-1	NA	TRBJ2-5	once	TGTGCCACCAGTGATTCATCGGGGAGTGGGGAGACCCAGTACTTC	CATSDSSGSGETQYF
TRBV5-1	NA	TRBJ2-3	few	TGCGCCAGCAGCTTTAACTCAGCGACGGGAGATACGCAGTATTTT	CASSFNSATGDTQYF
TRBV3-1/TRBV3-2	NA	TRBJ1-2	NA	TGTGCCAGCACCCACGGGGGGATTGACGGTGGCTACACCTTC	CASTHGGIDGGYTF
TRBV5-6	NA	TRBJ1-1	NA	TGTGCCAGCAGCTTGTCTCTCGGGGACACTGAAGCTTTCTTT	CASSLSLGDTEAFF
TRBV27	TRBD1	TRBJ2-5	NA	TGTGCCAGCAGACGAGACAGGGTGGAAGAGACCCAGTACTTC	CASRRDRVEETQYF
TRBV10-3	NA	TRBJ1-1	NA	TGTGCCATCACCGGGACACCGAACACTGAAGCTTTCTTT	CAITGTPNTEAFF
TRBV19	TRBD1	TRBJ2-2	NA	TGTGCCAGTAGGAGGGACAGCAAATTAGCGAACACCGGGGAGCTGTTTTTT	CASRRDSKLANTGELFF
TRBV7-3	NA	TRBJ1-5	NA	TGTGCCAGCAGCCTCGGAGTAGGACAGCCCCAGCATTTT	CASSLGVGQPQHF
TRBV7-2	TRBD1	TRBJ1-1	NA	TGTGCCAGCAGTTCCGACAGGGCGGGCGCTGAAGCTTTCTTT	CASSSDRAGAEAFF
TRBV28	NA	TRBJ1-5	few	TGTGCCAGCAGTTTGACCCGAAGGCAGTCCGGTTCTCAGCCCCAGCATTTT	CASSLTRRQSGSQPQHF
TRBV6-5	NA	TRBJ1-5	NA	TGTGCCAGCAGTTCCCGGAGCAATCAGCCCCAGCATTTT	CASSSRSNQPQHF